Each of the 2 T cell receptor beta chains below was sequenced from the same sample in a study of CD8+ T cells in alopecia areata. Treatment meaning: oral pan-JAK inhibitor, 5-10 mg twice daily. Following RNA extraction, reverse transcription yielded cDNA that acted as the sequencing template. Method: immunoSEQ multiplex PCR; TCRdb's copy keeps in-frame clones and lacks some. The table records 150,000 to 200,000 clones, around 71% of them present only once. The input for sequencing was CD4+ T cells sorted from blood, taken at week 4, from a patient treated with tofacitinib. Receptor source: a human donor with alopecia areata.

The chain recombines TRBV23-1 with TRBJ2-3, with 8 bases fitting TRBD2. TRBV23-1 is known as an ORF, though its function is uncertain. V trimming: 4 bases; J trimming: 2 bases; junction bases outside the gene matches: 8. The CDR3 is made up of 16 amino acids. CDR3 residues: CASSPLAGTFTDTQYF. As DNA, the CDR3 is TGCGCCAGCAGTCCCTTAGCGGGGACCTTCACAGATACGCAGTATTTT.

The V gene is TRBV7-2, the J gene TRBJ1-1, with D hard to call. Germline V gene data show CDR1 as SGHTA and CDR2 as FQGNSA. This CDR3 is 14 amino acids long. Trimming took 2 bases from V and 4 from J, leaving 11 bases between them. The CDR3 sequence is CASSLLVSGTEAFF. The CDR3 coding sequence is TGTGCCAGCAGCTTACTCGTGAGCGGCACTGAAGCTTTCTTT.